This T cell receptor beta chain was obtained from a study of blood T cell repertoires in COVID-19. Study-wide context: PBMCs, B-cell-depleted T cells, or T cells were the source of the cDNA or gDNA that made up the material.

How the authors handled the data: The assay estimated nucleated cells by amplifying reference gene primers. TCRdb keeps only in-frame clones here, not all; method: immunoSEQ multiplex PCR. Clonal size and the V and J genes are those of that table, whereas D and trimming came from the DNA. The sample includes around 170,000 clones, roughly four fifths of them seen just once. This CDR3 has 14 amino acids. Trimming removed 2 bases at V and 4 bases at J, with 12 bases between. The V gene's germline CDR1 is LGHNT and CDR2 FRNRAP. The genes are TRBV12-5 and TRBJ2-7; D might be TRBD1 (5 bases). The sequenced sample was peripheral blood. The receptor was isolated from a man aged 30 to 39 with active or convalescent COVID-19. The CDR3 spells CASGLLPTGYEQYF. CDR3 bases: TGTGCTAGTGGTTTGCTGCCTACAGGTTACGAGCAGTACTTC.